This TCR beta chain comes out of a study of blood T cell repertoires in COVID-19. Per germline, CDR1 LGHDT and CDR2 YNNKEL (reference sequence). Trimming took off 0 bases at V and 5 bases at J, with 20 bases between the two ends. This CDR3 is built from 17 residues. Using immunoSEQ multiplex PCR, the repertoire was profiled, and TCRdb retains in-frame clones only, with some absent. Here the sample spans 450,000 to 600,000 clones, about nine tenths being singletons. What was sequenced was PBMCs or T cells enriched from blood (not recorded which). This clonotype originated in a woman aged 18-35 years who had recovered from COVID-19. The chain has TRBV3-1 (or the pseudogene TRBV3-2) and TRBJ2-7, with unresolved D. The CDR3 spells CASSQEGVRTVRNEQYF. The CDR3 DNA reads as TGTGCCAGCAGCCAAGAGGGCGTTAGAACAGTTCGCAACGAGCAGTACTTC.